This T cell receptor (beta chain) comes out of a study of CD8 T cells in Susac syndrome (dated by TCRdb to the late 2010s). In terms of the full investigation: Of the Susac syndrome patients who were sequenced, under ten were in clinical remission while 5 or 6 had clinically active disease. At blood withdrawal, Susac syndrome patients were therapy-naive, treated with corticosteroids (with IVIg additionally given to some), or treated with IVIg alone. Whether CD8+ T cell activation and differentiation in Susac syndrome was antigen driven was tested using repertoire sequencing. The study at large found these results: The study acknowledged that relatively few individuals were included in the TCR sequencing and HLA analysis. In the CD4+ T cell repertoire of Susac syndrome patients, clonal expansion was not detected.

Peripheral blood CD8+ and CD4+ T cells from healthy donors, Susac syndrome patients and multiple sclerosis patients were profiled using high-throughput TCR beta sequencing. Recently defined diagnostic criteria for definite or probable disease were met by the Susac syndrome patients. Bulk CD8+ and CD4+ T cells were purified by magnetic negative isolation, while CD8+ TEMRA cells were enriched using FACS. Blood was drawn into EDTA tubes, processed within 24 hours, and PBMCs were isolated by density gradient centrifugation. PBMCs intended for TCR sequencing were cryopreserved in liquid nitrogen and thawed later in a water bath at 37 degrees C. A purity of at least 90% was achieved for sorted or isolated CD4+, CD8+ and CD8+ TEMRA cells. The CDR1 and CDR2 encoded by the germline V gene (reference sequence) are DFQATT and SNEGSKA. From cysteine to phenylalanine, the CDR3 is 18 amino acids long. Only the CDR3 region is kept as DNA, spanning 54 bases read in frame from base 1. Trimming accounts for 0 bases at V and 3 bases at J, while the number of junction bases matched to no gene is 15.

A word on this clonotype: What this receptor recognizes is not known. No per-base quality is available; no much larger clone lies one base away.

RNA was extracted with the RNeasy kit and roughly 0.45 to 1 ug was reverse transcribed using random hexamers. TCR beta CDR3 regions were amplified with the immunoSEQ multiplex PCR assay covering 54 Vbeta and 13 Jbeta segments. Bias from PCR amplification was corrected by using a synthetic template baseline for primer optimization and for computational correction. Per the authors' processing: Reads were assigned to V, D and J genes according to IMGT and analyzed in immunoSEQ Analyzer, with only productive sequences retained. Clonality was computed as one minus Shannon entropy normalized by log2 of the number of productive unique sequences. Public and private clones were assessed among the 100 most prevalent clones of each patient and control. Clones were defined as Susac-specific if absent from the healthy and MS cohorts, from 900 to 1,300 published viral clones and from other ImmuneACCESS disease sequences. In-frame beta chains were kept once TCRdb had trimmed the public reads at Q25 with fastp and called clones with MiXCR. Each CDR3 protein appears once, grouped with its most common genes and DNA. TCRdb, not the original authors, processed these V and J calls. This sample has roughly 220,000 distinct CDR3 sequences in its table, and around 93% of those were observed once. The ten largest clones add up to 0.15% to 0.2% of the sample.

This chain is built from TRBV20-1 and TRBJ2-7; TRBD2 fits 9 bases in the junction. Source material: CD4+ T cells from PBMCs. The receptor was isolated from a human donor with Susac syndrome. At the DNA level, the sequence is TGCAGTGCTAGAGATAGCGGAAGCGGGGGGCGGAAGGTCTACGAGCAGTACTTC. Translated, it gives CSARDSGSGGRKVYEQYF.